The T cell receptor beta chain under discussion was sequenced for a study of cytomegalovirus exposure and HLA in healthy donors. Germline values: CDR1 LNHNV, CDR2 YYDKDF (reference sequence). V lost 0 bases and J lost 2, with 11 bases in between. The CDR3 extends over 15 amino acids. Use of 60 Vbeta and 13 Jbeta primers characterized the PCR. In the authors' methods: About 11 million of the approximately 80 million unique TCR beta chains counted in a later analysis were shared. Data came from immunoSEQ multiplex PCR; TCRdb stores just in-frame clones and leaves some out. The V and J calls and clone size are taken from that table; D and trimming were inferred from the DNA. Here the sample spans under 70,000 clones, about nine tenths being singletons.

The receptor comes from a woman in her twenties or thirties in good health and CMV-seronegative. V is TRBV15 and J is TRBJ2-7, with D tentatively TRBD1 (6 bases). The sequenced material came from PBMCs. CDR3 in amino acids: CATSRDAGAAYEQYF. The CDR3 bases are TGTGCCACCAGCAGAGACGCAGGGGCCGCCTACGAGCAGTACTTC.